This TCR beta chain was profiled in a study of early T cells in non-severe SARS-CoV-2 infection. Molecules of cDNA were individually given unique molecular identifiers that were attached to them. TCRdb independently ran MiXCR on the 5' RACE reads; one entry per CDR3 protein. The data contain fewer than 35,000 distinct CDR3 sequences, 5.7% of them singletons. The table lists this clonotype with many counts. V was cut by 3 bases and J by 0 bases, with 15 bases left in between. This CDR3 has 17 amino acids. Germline V gives CDR1 LGHDT, CDR2 YNNKEL (reference sequence). The J gene is TRBJ2-1, the V gene TRBV3-1, with a tentative D call TRBD2 (5 bases). The source of this sequence is an adult who was a healthcare worker with PCR-confirmed SARS-CoV-2 infection or an uninfected control (not recorded which). Sequencing input: whole blood. For the CDR3, the DNA is TGTGCCAGCAGCCAGCACACAGCGGAAGGCTCCTACAATGAGCAGTTCTTC. Translating it yields CASSQHTAEGSYNEQFF.